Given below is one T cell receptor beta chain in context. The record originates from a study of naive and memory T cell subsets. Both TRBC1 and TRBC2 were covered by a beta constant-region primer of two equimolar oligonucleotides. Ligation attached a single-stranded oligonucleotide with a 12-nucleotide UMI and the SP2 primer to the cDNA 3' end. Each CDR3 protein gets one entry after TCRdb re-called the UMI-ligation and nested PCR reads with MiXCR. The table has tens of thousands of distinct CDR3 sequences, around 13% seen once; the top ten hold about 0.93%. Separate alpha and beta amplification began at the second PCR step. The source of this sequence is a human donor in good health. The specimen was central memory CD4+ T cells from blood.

The CDR3: CASSLGHGKSQPQHF. The CDR3 DNA reads as TGTGCCAGCAGTTTAGGGCACGGCAAAAGTCAGCCCCAGCATTTT. The chain has TRBV12-3 or TRBV12-4 and TRBJ1-5; D remains ambiguous. Trimming removed 1 base at V and 6 bases at J, with 13 bases between. The CDR3 runs 15 residues.